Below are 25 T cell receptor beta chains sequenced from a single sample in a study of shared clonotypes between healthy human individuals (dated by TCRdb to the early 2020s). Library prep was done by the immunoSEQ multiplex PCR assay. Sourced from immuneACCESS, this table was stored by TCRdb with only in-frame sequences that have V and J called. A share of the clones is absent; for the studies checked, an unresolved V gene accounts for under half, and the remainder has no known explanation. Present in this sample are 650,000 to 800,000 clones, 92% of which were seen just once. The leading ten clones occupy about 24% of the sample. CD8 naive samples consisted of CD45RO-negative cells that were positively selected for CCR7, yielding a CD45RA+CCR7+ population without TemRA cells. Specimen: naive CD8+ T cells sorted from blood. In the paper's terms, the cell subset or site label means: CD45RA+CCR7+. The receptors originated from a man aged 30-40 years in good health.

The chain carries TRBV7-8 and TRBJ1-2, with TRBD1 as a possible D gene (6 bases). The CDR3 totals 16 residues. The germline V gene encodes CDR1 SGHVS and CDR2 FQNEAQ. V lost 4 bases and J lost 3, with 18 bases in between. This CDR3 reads CASSSTRGVGHYGYTF. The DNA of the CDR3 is TGTGCCAGCAGCTCAACTAGGGGGGTTGGTCACTATGGCTACACCTTC.

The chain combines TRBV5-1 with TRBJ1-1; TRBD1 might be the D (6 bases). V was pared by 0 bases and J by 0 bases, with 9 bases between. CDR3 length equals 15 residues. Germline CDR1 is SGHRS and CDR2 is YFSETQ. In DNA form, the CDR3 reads TGCGCCAGCAGCTTGGCAGGGGCGGTGAACACTGAAGCTTTCTTT. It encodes CASSLAGAVNTEAFF.

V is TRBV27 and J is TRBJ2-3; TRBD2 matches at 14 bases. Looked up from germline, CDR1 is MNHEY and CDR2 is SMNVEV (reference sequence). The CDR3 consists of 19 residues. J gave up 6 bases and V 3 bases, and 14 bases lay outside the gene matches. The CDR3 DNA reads TGTGCCAGCAGTTTTCGGATTCCGGGACTAGCGGGAGTTCCCGATACGCAGTATTTT. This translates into CASSFRIPGLAGVPDTQYF.

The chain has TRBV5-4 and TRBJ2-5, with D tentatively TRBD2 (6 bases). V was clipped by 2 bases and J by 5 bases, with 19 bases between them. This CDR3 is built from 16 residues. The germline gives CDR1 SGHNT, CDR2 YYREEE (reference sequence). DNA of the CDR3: TGTGCCAGCAGCTTACGACTAGGCGATCGCAGGGAGACCCAGTACTTC. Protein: CASSLRLGDRRETQYF.

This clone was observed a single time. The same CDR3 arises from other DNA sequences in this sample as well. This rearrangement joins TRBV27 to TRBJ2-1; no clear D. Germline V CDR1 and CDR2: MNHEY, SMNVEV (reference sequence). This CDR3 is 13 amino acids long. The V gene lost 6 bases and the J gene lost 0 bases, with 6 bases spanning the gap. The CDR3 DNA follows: TGTGCCAGCAGCCGGAGCTCCTACAATGAGCAGTTCTTC. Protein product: CASSRSSYNEQFF.

The CDR3 is CASSQQEEAGGPFNEQFF. For the CDR3, the DNA is TGCGCCAGCAGTCAACAAGAAGAAGCGGGAGGGCCTTTCAATGAGCAGTTCTTC. The rearrangement uses TRBV23-1 and TRBJ2-1; the match to TRBD2 covers 10 bases. TRBV23-1 is assigned to the ORF class and has an uncertain function. The J segment lost 6 bases and the V segment lost 2 bases, leaving 13 bases of the junction unmatched. This CDR3 has 18 residues.

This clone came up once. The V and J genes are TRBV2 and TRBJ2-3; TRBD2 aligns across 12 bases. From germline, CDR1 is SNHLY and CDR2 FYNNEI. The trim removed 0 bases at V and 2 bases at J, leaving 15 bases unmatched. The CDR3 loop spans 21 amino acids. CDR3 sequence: CASSEAPTGLAGLAHTDTQYF. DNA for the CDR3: TGTGCCAGCAGTGAAGCGCCAACGGGACTAGCGGGCCTAGCTCACACAGATACGCAGTATTTT.

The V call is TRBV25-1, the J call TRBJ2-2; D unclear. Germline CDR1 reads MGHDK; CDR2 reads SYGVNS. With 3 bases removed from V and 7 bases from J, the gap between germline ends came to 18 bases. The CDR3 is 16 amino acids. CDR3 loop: CASSDPPATSHGELFF. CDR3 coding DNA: TGTGCCAGCAGTGACCCCCCCGCGACTTCCCACGGGGAGCTGTTTTTT.

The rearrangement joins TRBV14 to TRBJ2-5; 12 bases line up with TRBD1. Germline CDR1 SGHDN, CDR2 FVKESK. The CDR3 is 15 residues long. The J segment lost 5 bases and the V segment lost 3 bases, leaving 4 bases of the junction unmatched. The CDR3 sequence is CASSQWDRGLETQYF. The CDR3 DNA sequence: TGTGCCAGCAGCCAGTGGGACAGGGGGCTGGAGACCCAGTACTTC.

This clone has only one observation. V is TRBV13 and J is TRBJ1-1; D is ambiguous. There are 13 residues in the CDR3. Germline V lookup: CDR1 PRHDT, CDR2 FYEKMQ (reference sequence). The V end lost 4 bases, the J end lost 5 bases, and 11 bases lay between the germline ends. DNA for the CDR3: TGTGCCAGCAGCTCGGGAGAAGGGACTGAAGCTTTCTTT. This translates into CASSSGEGTEAFF.

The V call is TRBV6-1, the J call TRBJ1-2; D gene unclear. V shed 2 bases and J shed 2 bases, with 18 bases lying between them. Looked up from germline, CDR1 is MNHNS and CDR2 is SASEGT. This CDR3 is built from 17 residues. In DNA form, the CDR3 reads TGTGCCAGCAGTGAACGCCTGGCGCGGGAGAGAAACTATGGCTACACCTTC. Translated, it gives CASSERLARERNYGYTF.

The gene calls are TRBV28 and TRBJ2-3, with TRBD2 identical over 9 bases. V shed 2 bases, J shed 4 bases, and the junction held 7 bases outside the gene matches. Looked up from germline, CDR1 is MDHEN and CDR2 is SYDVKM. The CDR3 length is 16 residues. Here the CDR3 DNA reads TGTGCCAGCAGTTTAATAGCGGGAGAGGACCCAGATACGCAGTATTTT. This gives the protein CASSLIAGEDPDTQYF.

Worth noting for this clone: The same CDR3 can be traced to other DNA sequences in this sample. CDR3 sequence (DNA): TGTGCCAGCAGTCCGACAGGGTACACTGAAGCTTTCTTT. It yields the protein CASSPTGYTEAFF. The chain recombines TRBV27 with TRBJ1-1; TRBD1 agrees at 7 bases. The CDR3 contains 13 residues. Per germline, CDR1 MNHEY and CDR2 SMNVEV (reference sequence). J was trimmed by 3 bases and V by 5 bases; bases with no gene match: 3.

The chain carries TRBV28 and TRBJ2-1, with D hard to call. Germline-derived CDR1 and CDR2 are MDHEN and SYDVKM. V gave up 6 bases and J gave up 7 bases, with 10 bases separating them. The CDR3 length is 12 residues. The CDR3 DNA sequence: TGTGCCAGCAGCCTGACCATTAATGAGCAGTTCTTC. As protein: CASSLTINEQFF.

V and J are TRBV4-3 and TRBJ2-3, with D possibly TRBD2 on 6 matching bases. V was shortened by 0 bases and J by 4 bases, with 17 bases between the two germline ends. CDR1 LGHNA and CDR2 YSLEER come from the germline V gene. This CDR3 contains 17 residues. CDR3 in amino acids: CASSQDGVGGLADTQYF. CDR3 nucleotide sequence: TGCGCCAGCAGCCAAGATGGAGTTGGGGGGTTGGCAGATACGCAGTATTTT.

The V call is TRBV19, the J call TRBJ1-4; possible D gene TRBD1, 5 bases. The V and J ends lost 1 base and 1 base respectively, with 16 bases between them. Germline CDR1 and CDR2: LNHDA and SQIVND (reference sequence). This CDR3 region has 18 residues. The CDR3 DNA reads TGTGCCAGTAGTATAGTTACGACCTTTCAGGGAACTAATGAAAAACTGTTTTTT. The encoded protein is CASSIVTTFQGTNEKLFF.

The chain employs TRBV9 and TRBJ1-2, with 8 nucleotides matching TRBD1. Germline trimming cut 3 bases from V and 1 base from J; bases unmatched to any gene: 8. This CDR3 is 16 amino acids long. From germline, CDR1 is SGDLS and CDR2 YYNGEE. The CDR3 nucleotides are TGTGCCAGCAGCGACCTAGACAGGGGAGATAACTATGGCTACACCTTC. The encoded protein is CASSDLDRGDNYGYTF.

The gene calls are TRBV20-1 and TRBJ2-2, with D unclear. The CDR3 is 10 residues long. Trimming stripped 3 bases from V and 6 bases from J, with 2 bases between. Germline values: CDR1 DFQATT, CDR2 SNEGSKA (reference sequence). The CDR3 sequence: CSARSGELFF. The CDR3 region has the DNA TGCAGTGCTAGGTCCGGGGAGCTGTTTTTT.

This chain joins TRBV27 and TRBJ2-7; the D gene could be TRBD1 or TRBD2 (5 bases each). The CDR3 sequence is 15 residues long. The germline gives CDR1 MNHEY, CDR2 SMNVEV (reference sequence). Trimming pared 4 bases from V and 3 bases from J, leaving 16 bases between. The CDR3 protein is CASSSPGTDNYEQYF. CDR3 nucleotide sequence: TGTGCCAGCAGTTCCCCCGGGACCGATAACTACGAGCAGTACTTC.

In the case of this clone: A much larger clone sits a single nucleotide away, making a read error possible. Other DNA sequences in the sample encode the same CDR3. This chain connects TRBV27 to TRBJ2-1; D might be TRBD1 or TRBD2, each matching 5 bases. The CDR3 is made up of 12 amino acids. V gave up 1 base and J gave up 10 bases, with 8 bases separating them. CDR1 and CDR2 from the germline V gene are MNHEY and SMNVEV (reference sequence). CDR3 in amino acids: CASSLLGDEQFF. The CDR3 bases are TGTGCCAGCAGTTTATTGGGGGACGAGCAGTTCTTC.

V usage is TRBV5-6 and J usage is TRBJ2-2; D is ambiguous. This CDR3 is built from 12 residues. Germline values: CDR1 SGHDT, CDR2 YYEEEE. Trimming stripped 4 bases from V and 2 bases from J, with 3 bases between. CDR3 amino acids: CASSHNTGELFF. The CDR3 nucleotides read TGTGCCAGCAGCCACAACACCGGGGAGCTGTTTTTT. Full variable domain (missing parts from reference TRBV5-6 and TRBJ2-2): DAGVTQSPTHLIKTRGQQVTLRCSPKSGHDTVSWYQQALGQGPQFIFQYYEEEERQRGNFPDRFSGHQFPNYSSELNVNALLLGDSALYLCASSHNTGELFFGEGSRLTVL.

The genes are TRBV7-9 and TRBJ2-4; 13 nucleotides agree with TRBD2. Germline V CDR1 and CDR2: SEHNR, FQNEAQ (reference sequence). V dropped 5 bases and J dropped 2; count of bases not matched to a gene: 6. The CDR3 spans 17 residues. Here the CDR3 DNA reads TGTGCCAGCAGCCCGAGGACTAGCGGGAGTTCCAAAAACATTCAGTACTTC. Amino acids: CASSPRTSGSSKNIQYF.

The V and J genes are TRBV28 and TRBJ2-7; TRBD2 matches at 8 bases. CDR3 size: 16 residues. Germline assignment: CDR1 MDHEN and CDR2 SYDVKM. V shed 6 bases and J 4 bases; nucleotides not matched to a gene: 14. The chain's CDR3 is CASSIVLAGMIYEQYF. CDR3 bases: TGTGCCAGCAGCATCGTTTTAGCGGGGATGATTTACGAGCAGTACTTC.

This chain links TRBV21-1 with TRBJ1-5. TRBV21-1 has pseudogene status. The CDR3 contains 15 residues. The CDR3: CASSTGIGFRQPQHF. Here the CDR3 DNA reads TGTGCCAGCTCCACGGGGATAGGATTTCGTCAGCCCCAGCATTTT.

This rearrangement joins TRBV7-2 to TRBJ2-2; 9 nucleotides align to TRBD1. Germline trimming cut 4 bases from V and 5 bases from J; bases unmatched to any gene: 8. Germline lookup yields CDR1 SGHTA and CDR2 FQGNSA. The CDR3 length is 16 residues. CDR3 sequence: CASSSVPTGGTGELFF. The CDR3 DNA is TGTGCCAGCAGCTCCGTCCCGACAGGGGGAACCGGGGAGCTGTTTTTT.